This T cell receptor (beta chain) was obtained from a study of T cell responses to AZD1222 COVID-19 vaccine (dated by TCRdb to the early 2020s). About the investigation overall: AZD1222 recipients given second doses at about 4 weeks or at about 12 weeks were pooled, since spike-specific TCR depth and breadth were not found to differ between the two schedules. TCR sequencing covered fewer than 250 trial participants: nearly 210 given two doses of AZD1222 and 26 given two doses of MenACWY control vaccine. Trial participants were enrolled by age into subgroups of 18-55, 56-69 and 70-plus years, and around 150, 28 and 57 TCR-sequenced participants, respectively, were included in these subgroups.

The time point label, as the study defines it: baseline before first vaccination. Vaccinee samples were obtained from the UK trials COV001 and COV002, which included a single-blind randomized controlled phase 2/3 trial of AZD1222 (ChAdOx1 nCoV-19) in healthy adults. For TCRbeta chain sequencing, PBMC samples were collected from trial participants at day 0 and at day 28 after the second dose. What the study reported, not specific to this receptor: In the small 56-69-year group, the increase in depth fell short of significance, most likely because of low power. Reportedly, almost half of the unique spike-specific TCRs recognized epitopes lying outside the regions that are mutated in the B.1.351 and B.1.1.7 variants. A significant rise in spike-specific TCR breadth and depth was observed after two AZD1222 doses relative to day 0 and relative to MenACWY recipients. Participants were mostly white British, with more females than males. The authors suggested clonal diversity may have been underestimated. Only six or seven AZD1222 recipients were SARS-CoV-2 seropositive at baseline, limiting conclusions about previously exposed vaccinees. Because no day 14 peak-response samples were available, the repertoires could be characterized only after the peak T cell response. The vaccine-associated CD4 TCRs covered the entire spike protein, and the dominant responses fell in regions 160-218 and 743-854.

In regard to this clone: This clone's antigen is unknown. Base qualities are not at hand, and no much larger clone is one base apart.

The CDR3 regions of human TCRbeta chains were analyzed by immunosequencing. As for how the authors treated the data: TCRs in the repertoires were matched against a reference library of SARS-CoV-2-specific TCRs that had been generated with the MIRA antigen-specificity platform. Breadth was defined as the fraction of unique TCRs that were SARS-CoV-2-associated. Depth was defined as the fraction of total T cells that were SARS-CoV-2-associated. Using the MIRA data, every spike-specific TCR was mapped to the spike region that the TCR reacted to and assigned to either a CD4 or a CD8 class. Log10-transformed breadth and depth values were compared by one-way ANOVA with Sidak's multiple comparisons tests. Not all clones reach the TCRdb copy of this immuneACCESS table, which keeps in-frame sequences only. Checked studies attribute under half of the gap to unresolved V genes and leave the rest unexplained. Clone size and V and J calls were adopted from that table, with D and trimming inferred from the DNA. The sample yields some 130,000 clones; 75% to 90% were counted once. The ten largest clones take up roughly 4% of the sample.

Its CDR3 holds 13 amino acids, cysteine through phenylalanine. Just the 39-base CDR3 DNA is kept, in frame starting at base 1. Between the V and J ends, shortened by 4 bases and 11 bases respectively, the junction contains 17 bases. This sequence was found in an adult in good health. The rearranged chain carries TRBV12-3 or TRBV12-4 and TRBJ1-1; no D gene call is confident. The sample was peripheral blood, taken on day 0 of AZD1222 vaccination. CDR3 region: CASSSRGQSRAFF. Read as DNA, the sequence is TGTGCCAGCAGTTCCCGAGGCCAGTCTAGGGCTTTCTTT.